The 20 T cell receptor beta chains listed next were all sequenced from one sample in a study of a mutant IDH1 vaccine in newly diagnosed glioma. Profiled with immunoSEQ multiplex PCR; TCRdb holds only in-frame clones, not every one. The top ten clones hold about 4.6% of a sample with over 50,000 clones, about nine tenths of them seen once. Their antigens remain unidentified. Time point: week 5, during vaccination. Vaccination used 300 ug of mutant IDH1 20-mer peptide per dose, with topical imiquimod. The input for sequencing was PBMCs, taken from a glioma patient whose treatment included an IDH1 peptide vaccine. The receptor set was obtained from a woman aged 40 to 50 with glioma.

This clone has only one observation. The chain is built from TRBV30 and TRBJ1-2; tentative D call: TRBD1 (5 bases). Trimming took 3 bases from V and 2 from J, leaving 10 bases between them. The germline V gene has CDR1 GTSNPN and CDR2 SVGIG (reference sequence). CDR3 size: 13 residues. This CDR3 is CAWSADSNYGYTF. Written as DNA, the CDR3 is TGTGCCTGGAGCGCAGACAGCAACTATGGCTACACCTTC.

The gene calls are TRBV5-1 and TRBJ1-5; D gene ambiguous. Germline CDR1 and CDR2: SGHRS and YFSETQ. The CDR3 consists of 13 residues. V was clipped by 4 bases and J by 0 bases, with 5 bases between them. CDR3 sequence: CASSTDSNQPQHF. The CDR3 region has the DNA TGCGCCAGCAGCACAGATAGCAATCAGCCCCAGCATTTT.

This sequence joins TRBV7-2 and TRBJ2-5; 9 nucleotides match TRBD2. CDR1 SGHTA and CDR2 FQGNSA come from the germline V gene. The CDR3 is made up of 16 amino acids. Trimming removed 5 bases from V and 5 bases from J; junction bases left unmatched: 12. The CDR3 reads CASSRHSSGIKETQYF. CDR3 sequence (DNA): TGTGCCAGCAGCAGACACTCTAGCGGGATTAAGGAGACCCAGTACTTC. Full variable domain (outside the CDR3, taken from reference TRBV7-2 and TRBJ2-5): GAGVSQSPSNKVTEKGKDVELRCDPISGHTALYWYRQSLGQGLEFLIYFQGNSAPDKSGLPSDRFSAERTGGSVSTLTIQRTQQEDSAVYLCASSRHSSGIKETQYFGPGTRLLVL.

The chain combines TRBV5-5 with TRBJ1-3; a possible D gene is TRBD1 (6 bases). Trimming took off 3 bases at V and 0 bases at J, with 10 bases between the two ends. In germline, CDR1 is SGHKS, CDR2 YYEKEE (reference sequence). This CDR3 is built from 15 residues. CDR3 loop: CASSSGVGSGNTIYF. In DNA form, the CDR3 reads TGTGCCAGCAGCTCAGGGGTTGGCTCTGGAAACACCATATATTTT.

The rearrangement links TRBV7-2 to TRBJ1-2; D is unresolved. V was clipped by 4 bases and J by 3 bases, with 21 bases between them. The length of the CDR3 is 17 residues. Looked up from germline, CDR1 is SGHTA and CDR2 is FQGNSA. The CDR3 is CASSYSMGSVMDYGYTF. The CDR3 DNA follows: TGTGCCAGCAGCTATAGTATGGGGTCGGTAATGGACTATGGCTACACCTTC. Full variable domain (missing parts from reference TRBV7-2 and TRBJ1-2): GAGVSQSPSNKVTEKGKDVELRCDPISGHTALYWYRQSLGQGLEFLIYFQGNSAPDKSGLPSDRFSAERTGGSVSTLTIQRTQQEDSAVYLCASSYSMGSVMDYGYTFGSGTRLTVV.

The chain couples TRBV7-2 to TRBJ2-7; unclear D gene. This CDR3 region has 15 residues. V dropped 0 bases and J dropped 3 bases, with 12 bases sitting between them. Germline lookup yields CDR1 SGHTA and CDR2 FQGNSA. CDR3 DNA: TGTGCCAGCAGCTTAGCGCCCCGGAATCTCTACGAGCAGTACTTC. This sequence encodes CASSLAPRNLYEQYF. Together with reference TRBV7-2 and TRBJ2-7, the CDR3 gives the full variable domain: GAGVSQSPSNKVTEKGKDVELRCDPISGHTALYWYRQSLGQGLEFLIYFQGNSAPDKSGLPSDRFSAERTGGSVSTLTIQRTQQEDSAVYLCASSLAPRNLYEQYFGPGTRLTVT.

The chain joins TRBV6-5 to TRBJ1-2; 7 nucleotides match TRBD1. CDR1 and CDR2 from the germline V gene are MNHEY and SVGAGI. The CDR3 is 13 amino acids. V lost 6 bases, J lost 4 bases, and 5 bases stayed unmatched. CDR3 sequence reads: CASSRQGFYGYTF. CDR3 DNA sequence: TGTGCCAGCAGCAGACAGGGATTCTATGGCTACACCTTC.

The chain links TRBV2 to TRBJ1-5; D might be TRBD1 (5 bases). Trimming stripped 6 bases from V and 2 bases from J, with 11 bases between. CDR3 length: 14 residues. Germline values: CDR1 SNHLY, CDR2 FYNNEI. CDR3 amino acids: CASSVRAGNQPQHF. CDR3 DNA: TGTGCCAGCAGCGTCAGGGCTGGCAATCAGCCCCAGCATTTT.

This rearrangement joins TRBV5-1 to TRBJ2-7, with D maybe TRBD2 (7 bases). The CDR3 contains 16 residues. The germline CDR1 and CDR2 sequences are SGHRS and YFSETQ. The V end was cut by 3 bases, the J end by 3 bases, with 19 bases between. The CDR3 loop is CASSYRGGSWGYEQYF. CDR3 coding DNA: TGCGCCAGCAGCTACCGCGGGGGCTCTTGGGGCTACGAGCAGTACTTC.

V and J are TRBV6-1 and TRBJ1-5; D is unresolved. Germline V gene data show CDR1 as MNHNS and CDR2 as SASEGT. The CDR3 totals 15 residues. The V gene lost 3 bases and the J gene lost 1 base, with 10 bases spanning the gap. CDR3 bases: TGTGCCAGCAGTGAGGTCCTGGGCAGCAATCAGCCCCAGCATTTT. It yields the protein CASSEVLGSNQPQHF.

This chain joins TRBV18 and TRBJ1-1; a possible D gene is TRBD1 (6 bases). Trimming cost V 3 bases and J 2 bases, with 16 bases left between them. The CDR3 consists of 16 residues. The germline V gene encodes CDR1 KGHSH and CDR2 LQKENI. The DNA of the CDR3 is TGTGCCAGCTCACCTTCGTTCGGGGGCGTTAACACTGAAGCTTTCTTT. Translation gives CASSPSFGGVNTEAFF.

The V and J genes are TRBV5-4 and TRBJ2-3; D might be TRBD2 (6 bases). CDR3 length equals 15 residues. V was trimmed by 4 bases and J by 4 bases, leaving 16 bases between them. CDR1 is SGHNT and CDR2 is YYREEE in the germline V gene (reference sequence). This chain's CDR3 is CASSPSPGDADTQYF. CDR3 in DNA: TGTGCCAGCAGCCCGTCACCGGGAGACGCAGATACGCAGTATTTT.

This chain joins TRBV11-2 and TRBJ1-1; perhaps TRBD1 as D (5 bases). Germline CDR1 SGHAT, CDR2 FQNNGV. With 2 bases removed from V and 0 bases from J, the gap between germline ends came to 10 bases. The CDR3 is made up of 15 amino acids. CDR3 bases: TGTGCCAGCAGCTTACAGGGATGGGTGAACACTGAAGCTTTCTTT. Amino acids: CASSLQGWVNTEAFF.

CDR3 coding DNA: TGCAGCGGCGGGGGACAGGGCTATGGCTACACCTTC. Protein sequence: CSGGGQGYGYTF. The chain has TRBV29-1 and TRBJ1-2, with 9 bases aligning to TRBD1. The CDR3 sequence is 12 residues long. Germline assignment: CDR1 SQVTM and CDR2 ANQGSEA. V was clipped by 7 bases and J by 4 bases; unmatched bases: 4.

The rearrangement uses TRBV14 and TRBJ2-1; D call uncertain. This CDR3 is built from 16 residues. V was cut by 0 bases and J by 3 bases, with 12 bases left in between. The germline V gene has CDR1 SGHDN and CDR2 FVKESK. CDR3 nucleotides: TGTGCCAGCAGCCAAGATAAGTACCGCCTCTACAATGAGCAGTTCTTC. Its protein product is CASSQDKYRLYNEQFF.

This rearrangement joins TRBV14 to TRBJ2-3, with 9 bases matching TRBD2. The V segment lost 8 bases and the J segment 4 bases; nucleotides outside the gene matches: 10. The germline gives CDR1 SGHDN, CDR2 FVKESK. The CDR3 sequence is 15 residues long. The CDR3 DNA is TGTGCCAGCCAAACTAGCGGGTCCCGTCCAGATACGCAGTATTTT. Translated, it gives CASQTSGSRPDTQYF. Using reference TRBV14 and TRBJ2-3 for the parts outside the CDR3, the full variable domain is EAGVTQFPSHSVIEKGQTVTLRCDPISGHDNLYWYRRVMGKEIKFLLHFVKESKQDESGMPNNRFLAERTGGTYSTLKVQPAELEDSGVYFCASQTSGSRPDTQYFGPGTRLTVL.

This sequence joins TRBV7-2 and TRBJ2-7; the match to TRBD1 covers 7 bases. Germline CDR1 is SGHTA and CDR2 is FQGNSA. With 6 bases clipped from V and 3 bases from J, the junction kept 11 bases outside the gene matches. The CDR3 is 15 residues long. The CDR3 DNA sequence: TGTGCCAGCAGATCCGTCCGGGACAGAGGCTACGAGCAGTACTTC. Encoded protein: CASRSVRDRGYEQYF. Variable domain in full (rest from reference TRBV7-2 and TRBJ2-7): GAGVSQSPSNKVTEKGKDVELRCDPISGHTALYWYRQSLGQGLEFLIYFQGNSAPDKSGLPSDRFSAERTGGSVSTLTIQRTQQEDSAVYLCASRSVRDRGYEQYFGPGTRLTVT.

The chain couples TRBV19 to TRBJ1-1; D is possibly TRBD1 (6 bases). Germline assignment: CDR1 LNHDA and CDR2 SQIVND (reference sequence). V was pared by 11 bases and J by 0 bases, with 22 bases between. This CDR3 comprises 16 residues. The CDR3 bases are TGTGCCTCCAAAAGGGGCGGGGGCTCGGTGAACACTGAAGCTTTCTTT. It yields the protein CASKRGGGSVNTEAFF.

A note on this clone: Other DNA sequences of this sample code for an identical CDR3. The chain recombines TRBV2 with TRBJ2-7, with D unresolved. Germline assignment: CDR1 SNHLY and CDR2 FYNNEI. V lost 6 bases and J lost 4, with 7 bases in between. CDR3 length: 11 residues. DNA of the CDR3: TGTGCCAGCAGCGCCGGGTACGAGCAGTACTTC. It specifies CASSAGYEQYF.

This clone was seen a single time. This chain uses TRBV2 with TRBJ2-1; 7 bases fit TRBD1. CDR1 is SNHLY and CDR2 is FYNNEI in the germline V gene. V lost 6 bases to trimming and J lost 6 bases; unmatched junction nucleotides: 8. The CDR3 contains 14 residues. DNA of the CDR3: TGTGCCAGCAGGGGGCGAGACAGGGTCAATGAGCAGTTCTTC. It translates to CASRGRDRVNEQFF.